The rows below give T cell receptor beta chains drawn from one sample of a study of shared clonotypes between healthy human individuals. Produced via immunoSEQ multiplex PCR; TCRdb's table is partial and in-frame only. The sample yields some 1.4 million clones, approximately 97% seen once. The sample taken for sequencing was naive CD4+ T cells sorted from blood. The source of these receptors is a man younger than 40 in good health. The CDR3 runs from the conserved cysteine through the conserved F or W. D genes are given only for firm matches. Size is stated for part of the rows, as once, few or many counts, or as a class when the clone is expanded.

d_gene	v_gene	abundance	j_gene	CDR3nt	CDR3aa
TRBD2	TRBV29-1	-	TRBJ2-3	TGCAGCGTTTCTTCAAGAGCGGGAGCGGTGGATACGCAGTATTTT	CSVSSRAGAVDTQYF
-	TRBV19	once	TRBJ2-2	TGTGCCAGTAGTATCAGGGGCGGGGAGCTGTTTTTT	CASSIRGGELFF
TRBD1	TRBV7-6	-	TRBJ2-3	TGTGCCAGCAGCTTTCGACAGGGGCCAGATACGCAGTATTTT	CASSFRQGPDTQYF
-	TRBV18	-	TRBJ1-2	TGTGCCAGCTCACCGGACAGTTTTGCCGTTAACTATGGCTACACCTTC	CASSPDSFAVNYGYTF
-	TRBV7-2	-	TRBJ2-3	TGTGCCAGCAGCTCGGACAGCTGGAGCACAGATACGCAGTATTTT	CASSSDSWSTDTQYF
-	TRBV27	once	TRBJ2-3	TGTGCCAGCAGGACTGGGCCTTGGCGTGGGGGGACAGATACGCAGTATTTT	CASRTGPWRGGTDTQYF
-	TRBV7-2	-	TRBJ2-7	TGTGCCAGCAGCTTTCAAGGGGGGAGTTCCGGCGAGCAGTACTTC	CASSFQGGSSGEQYF
-	TRBV10-3	once	TRBJ1-3	TGTGCCATCAGTGGGGGTTTCGGAAACACCATATATTTT	CAISGGFGNTIYF
-	TRBV18	-	TRBJ2-1	TGTGCCAGCTCACCTCGGGGGTTCGTGGGCACTACTTACAATGAGCAGTTCTTC	CASSPRGFVGTTYNEQFF
TRBD1	TRBV10-3	once	TRBJ2-3	TGTGCCATCAGTGGACAGGGGCCGGCAGATACGCAGTATTTT	CAISGQGPADTQYF
-	TRBV14	-	TRBJ2-3	TGTGCCAGCAGCCACTCTGATACGCAGTATTTT	CASSHSDTQYF
-	TRBV6-4	-	TRBJ2-1	TGTGCCAGCAGTGAATGGGTTCATGGAGTGCAGTTCTTC	CASSEWVHGVQFF
-	TRBV19	-	TRBJ2-7	TGTGCCAGTAGCGCAAGCCCGAGTGGCTACGAGCAGTACTTC	CASSASPSGYEQYF
-	TRBV29-1	-	TRBJ1-1	TGCAGCGTTAGATTTTCGAACACTGAAGCTTTCTTT	CSVRFSNTEAFF
-	TRBV7-8	-	TRBJ2-2	TGTGCCAGCAGCTTAGTAGGGGGACGTACCGGGGAGCTGTTTTTT	CASSLVGGRTGELFF
-	TRBV5-1	-	TRBJ2-1	TGCGCCAGCAGTCGCAGCTCCTACAATGAGCAGTTCTTC	CASSRSSYNEQFF
-	TRBV6-6	-	TRBJ1-1	TGTGCCAGCAGTTACTCGACAAACACTGAAGCTTTCTTT	CASSYSTNTEAFF
-	TRBV28	-	TRBJ2-1	TGTGCCAGCAGTTCCGCCCCGAGCCACAATGAGCAGTTCTTC	CASSSAPSHNEQFF
-	TRBV5-1	-	TRBJ2-2	TGCGCCAGCAGCTTGGGGATCGGGGAGCTGTTTTTT	CASSLGIGELFF
-	TRBV28	-	TRBJ1-4	TGTGCCAGCAGTTTTCCGTGGGACGGTAATGAAAAACTGTTTTTT	CASSFPWDGNEKLFF
-	TRBV9	-	TRBJ1-2	TGTGCCAGCAGCGAAGGTACAGGGAAGCTCTATGGCTACACCTTC	CASSEGTGKLYGYTF
-	TRBV10-2	-	TRBJ1-3	TGCGCCAGCCATGTTGGGGCGGGAAACACCATATATTTT	CASHVGAGNTIYF
TRBD2	TRBV5-6	few	TRBJ2-1	TGTGCCAGCAGCTCCCCCGGGACTAAGCAGTTCTTC	CASSSPGTKQFF
-	TRBV5-1	-	TRBJ2-5	TGCGCCAGCAGCTTGGGGCTAGCGAGAGAAGAGACCCAGTACTTC	CASSLGLAREETQYF
-	TRBV18	once	TRBJ2-2	TGTGCCAGCTCACTAAACCCAACAGGCACCGGGGAGCTGTTTTTT	CASSLNPTGTGELFF
-	TRBV16	-	TRBJ2-7	TGTGCCAGCAGCCTGGGGGGGGACAGCTCCTACGAGCAGTACTTC	CASSLGGDSSYEQYF
-	TRBV19	-	TRBJ1-5	TGTGCCAGTAGCAAAAATTGGCCAGGGGGCAATCAGCCCCAGCATTTT	CASSKNWPGGNQPQHF
-	TRBV28	once	TRBJ2-1	TGTGCCAGCAGTCCCCGCCCCCATGAGCAGTTCTTC	CASSPRPHEQFF
-	TRBV5-4	few	TRBJ1-5	TGTGCCAGCAGCCAAGATGATCAGCCCCAGCATTTT	CASSQDDQPQHF
TRBD1	TRBV18	-	TRBJ2-6	TGTGCCAGCTCACCAACCAGGGACAGTACATCCTCTGGGGCCAACGTCCTGACTTTC	CASSPTRDSTSSGANVLTF
-	TRBV11-2	-	TRBJ2-3	TGTGCCAGCAGCCGACTAGTGGGTTCAGATACGCAGTATTTT	CASSRLVGSDTQYF
-	TRBV28	-	TRBJ1-1	TGTGCCAGCAGTTTACGTCTCGGCTTAAACACTGAAGCTTTCTTT	CASSLRLGLNTEAFF
-	TRBV10-3	-	TRBJ2-7	TGTGCCATCAGTGCATTGGCAGGGAGCTCCTACGAGCAGTACTTC	CAISALAGSSYEQYF
TRBD1	TRBV5-5	-	TRBJ1-4	TGTGCCAGCAGCGCGCGGACAGGGGGAAATGAAAAACTGTTTTTT	CASSARTGGNEKLFF
-	TRBV5-5	-	TRBJ2-7	TGTGCCAGCAGCCCCTCCTCCCTGGCCTACGAGCAGTACTTC	CASSPSSLAYEQYF
-	TRBV6-1	once	TRBJ2-1	TGTGCCAGCAGTGAATACCCCTTCTCGGGACGGACGGTCGATGAGCAGTTCTTC	CASSEYPFSGRTVDEQFF
-	TRBV27	-	TRBJ2-1	TGTGCCAGCAGTCCACCGCCTTTTGGTTTGGCCTACAATGAGCAGTTCTTC	CASSPPPFGLAYNEQFF
-	TRBV27	-	TRBJ2-1	TGTGCCAGCAGGGGGACGGTCTACAATGAGCAGTTCTTC	CASRGTVYNEQFF
TRBD2	TRBV7-2	-	TRBJ2-1	TGTGCCAGCAGCTTAACTAGCGGGCCCCCGGGAGGGAATGAGCAGTTCTTC	CASSLTSGPPGGNEQFF
-	TRBV5-1	-	TRBJ2-2	TGCGCCAGCAGCCGGACACTGAGCACCGGGGAGCTGTTTTTT	CASSRTLSTGELFF
TRBD2	TRBV9	-	TRBJ2-3	TGTGCCAGCAGCGTAGGACTAGCGGGAGATATGCAGTATTTT	CASSVGLAGDMQYF
-	TRBV28	-	TRBJ1-4	TGTGCCAGCAGTTTAATCCCTCGATCAGAAGAAAAACTGTTTTTT	CASSLIPRSEEKLFF
-	TRBV5-4	-	TRBJ1-1	TGTGCCAGCAGCTCAGGGCTAGGCCTATCTGAAGCTTTCTTT	CASSSGLGLSEAFF
-	TRBV28	-	TRBJ2-1	TGTGCCAGCGCTTCCCCCTTGGATGAGCAGTTCTTC	CASASPLDEQFF
-	TRBV5-6	-	TRBJ2-7	TGTGCCAGCAGCTTTGGAGAACCCTACGAGCAGTACTTC	CASSFGEPYEQYF
TRBD2	TRBV28	-	TRBJ2-1	TGTGCCAGCTACCCTAGCGGGATCCTAAATGAGCAGTTCTTC	CASYPSGILNEQFF
TRBD1	TRBV9	-	TRBJ1-1	TGTGCCAGCAGCCCTAGAGGGGGGACAGTGAACACTGAAGCTTTCTTT	CASSPRGGTVNTEAFF
-	TRBV5-5	-	TRBJ2-6	TGTGCCAGCAGCTTGATTCCCCCGGACTCTGGGGCCAACGTCCTGACTTTC	CASSLIPPDSGANVLTF
TRBD1	TRBV19	-	TRBJ2-3	TGTGCCAGTAGTATGGATGACAGGGGGATGCGGGGTACGCAGTATTTT	CASSMDDRGMRGTQYF
-	TRBV6-5	-	TRBJ1-2	TGTGCCAGCAGTTACGGTCGGACAGCAGACTATGGCTACACCTTC	CASSYGRTADYGYTF
TRBD2	TRBV6-5	-	TRBJ2-1	TGTGCCAGCAGTGAACTAGCGGGAGTTAGTCCGCAAATCTTC	CASSELAGVSPQIF
TRBD1	TRBV15	-	TRBJ2-7	TGTGCCACCAGCAGGGACAGGAGCTCCTACGAGCAGTACTTC	CATSRDRSSYEQYF
-	TRBV14	once	TRBJ1-2	TGTGCCAGCAGCCAAGAGATTGCAGGGGAGGGCTACACCTTC	CASSQEIAGEGYTF
TRBD1	TRBV28	-	TRBJ2-1	TGTGCCAGCATCAGGGGGCGGACCTACAATGAGCAGTTCTTC	CASIRGRTYNEQFF
-	TRBV7-2	-	TRBJ1-2	TGTGCCAGCAGCTTAATTCAACCCAGGGGACTTAAAGGCTACACCTTC	CASSLIQPRGLKGYTF